This TCR beta chain was identified in a study of cytomegalovirus exposure and HLA in healthy donors. Study-wide context: Most donors, around 81% of over 350 genotyped, fell in the Caucasian-associated ancestry cluster. Overall study results and limits: Per a later analysis, 18,000 or so TCR beta sequences showed association with HLA alleles at 0.05 false discovery rate. The majority of CMV-associated TCR beta chains were reported as apparently HLA-restricted in a later analysis.

This CDR3 is built from 16 residues. Germline V gene data show CDR1 as SGHRS and CDR2 as YFSETQ. The trim removed 2 bases at V and 2 bases at J, leaving 10 bases unmatched. A few counts support this clone. Its antigen is not identified. 13 Jbeta primers and 60 Vbeta primers were used for the PCR. The repertoire was sequenced with immunoSEQ multiplex PCR; TCRdb's copy has only in-frame clones and lacks some. There are roughly 140,000 clones in the sample; around 74% occur only once, and roughly 1.4% lies in the top ten. The gene calls are TRBV5-1 and TRBJ2-7; 7 bases align to TRBD1. This TCR came from a man between 18 and 35 years old in good health and CMV-seronegative. The sample was PBMCs. The CDR3: CASSLLQGPLTYEQYF. The DNA of the CDR3 is TGCGCCAGCAGCTTACTACAGGGGCCTCTTACCTACGAGCAGTACTTC. The full variable domain, its missing parts supplied by reference TRBV5-1 and TRBJ2-7, is KAGVTQTPRYLIKTRGQQVTLSCSPISGHRSVSWYQQTPGQGLQFLFEYFSETQRNKGNFPGRFSGRQFSNSRSEMNVSTLELGDSALYLCASSLLQGPLTYEQYFGPGTRLTVT.